This TCR beta chain was sequenced during a study of PD-1 blockade in classical Hodgkin lymphoma. General observations from the study: Complete responders matched newly diagnosed patients in baseline diversity. CD4+ but not CD8+ TCR diversity rose significantly by C4D1.

Every patient had relapsed following autologous stem cell transplantation, and cohorts differed in brentuximab vedotin exposure. Measured with immunoSEQ multiplex PCR; TCRdb has only the in-frame clones, and not every one. The table includes more than 70,000 clones, around 90% detected once. This CDR3 spans 14 amino acids. Trimming stripped 5 bases from V and 7 bases from J, with 15 bases between. Looked up from germline, CDR1 is SGHVS and CDR2 is FNYEAQ. A word on this clone: No antigen is known for it.

The sequence came from a human donor with classical Hodgkin lymphoma. The chain carries TRBV7-6 and TRBJ2-1, with TRBD2 as a possible D gene (6 bases). Sample: peripheral blood mononuclear cells (PBMCs), taken before the second cycle of nivolumab. The DNA of the CDR3 is TGTGCCAGCAGCCGAACTGGACGGGAGAATGAGCAGTTCTTC. It encodes CASSRTGRENEQFF.